Each of the 32 T cell receptor beta chains below was sequenced from the same sample in a study of identical twins. One entry per CDR3 protein, called by TCRdb with MiXCR from the 5' RACE reads. The sample has approximately 890,000 distinct CDR3 sequences, about 12% seen once. These data also featured in a second study, about yellow fever vaccine responses in identical twins.

The specimen was PBMCs. These TCRs come from a woman under 30 in good health.

This clonotype came up many times. This sequence joins TRBV7-2 and TRBJ1-2; perhaps TRBD1 as D (6 bases). V shed 7 bases and J shed 8 bases, with 20 bases lying between them. Germline V gene data show CDR1 as SGHTA and CDR2 as FQGNSA. CDR3 length equals 14 residues. DNA for the CDR3: TGTGCCAGCACCCGGGGGCGGGCGGAGGGAGGCTACACCTTC. It codes for CASTRGRAEGGYTF.

V gene TRBV5-1 combines with J gene TRBJ2-1; 11 bases are a match to TRBD2. CDR3 length: 16 residues. The ends lost 4 bases at V and 5 bases at J; junction bases unmatched: 8. Looked up from germline, CDR1 is SGHRS and CDR2 is YFSETQ. CDR3 nucleotides: TGCGCCAGCAGCCCGGATAGCGGGGGGGCAAACAATGAGCAGTTCTTC. Protein sequence: CASSPDSGGANNEQFF.

There are a few counts of this clonotype. V gene TRBV19 combines with J gene TRBJ2-5, with D unclear. Germline CDR1 LNHDA, CDR2 SQIVND (reference sequence). The CDR3 has 12 residues. V was cut by 3 bases and J by 2 bases, with 4 bases left in between. CDR3 in DNA: TGTGCCAGTAGTATCGATCAAGAGACCCAGTACTTC. It is translated as CASSIDQETQYF.

This clonotype appeared a few times. V and J are TRBV2 and TRBJ2-7; TRBD2 matches 8 bases. Germline V gene lookup returns CDR1 SNHLY and CDR2 FYNNEI. With 8 bases clipped from V and 4 bases from J, the junction kept 1 base outside the gene matches. This CDR3 is built from 11 residues. This CDR3 is CASGLAYEQYV. CDR3 in DNA: TGTGCCAGCGGACTAGCTTACGAGCAGTACGTC.

A few counts support this clonotype. The chain carries TRBV18 and TRBJ2-6; unclear D gene. V was cut by 3 bases and J by 1 base, with 10 bases left in between. This CDR3 is 16 amino acids long. Germline values: CDR1 KGHSH, CDR2 LQKENI. CDR3 amino acids: CASSPLYRSGANVLTF. The CDR3 DNA follows: TGTGCCAGCTCACCCTTGTATAGATCTGGGGCCAACGTCCTGACTTTC.

The table lists this clonotype with a few counts. V and J are TRBV7-6 and TRBJ2-5, with 12 bases matching TRBD2. The CDR3 is 15 amino acids. Germline values: CDR1 SGHVS, CDR2 FNYEAQ. Germline trimming cut 4 bases from V and 3 bases from J; bases unmatched to any gene: 3. The CDR3 here is CASSSPSGREETQYF. The CDR3, as DNA: TGTGCCAGCAGCTCGCCTAGCGGGAGGGAAGAGACCCAGTACTTC.

This clonotype was picked up a small number of times. The CDR3 DNA reads as TGCGCCAGCAGCTTGGGGGGCACTAGCAGCACAGATACGCAGTATTTT. Translated, it gives CASSLGGTSSTDTQYF. The chain links TRBV5-1 to TRBJ2-3; the D gene is possibly TRBD2 (6 bases). The V and J ends lost 0 bases and 0 bases respectively, with 11 bases between them. This CDR3 has 16 amino acids. CDR1 SGHRS and CDR2 YFSETQ come from the germline V gene.

This clonotype was counted only a few times. This chain links TRBV5-8 with TRBJ2-7; a possible D gene is TRBD1 (5 bases). Germline CDR1 reads SGHTS; CDR2 reads YDEGEE. V was shortened by 0 bases and J by 6 bases, with 19 bases between the two germline ends. CDR3 length: 16 amino acids. The CDR3 loop reads CASSLDYGAGSREQYV. The CDR3 nucleotides are TGTGCCAGCAGCTTGGACTATGGGGCAGGTTCGCGCGAGCAGTACGTC.

This clonotype was found many times. In this CDR3 the conserved last residue, phenylalanine or tryptophan, is missing, so a read error is likely. The DNA is omitted, as the CDR3 cannot be located on it reliably, and the CDR3 follows TCRdb's listing. V is TRBV7-2 and J is TRBJ1-1; the DNA was not compared with TRBD1, the D call given in the table. The CDR3 is 13 amino acids in total, end residues counted. The germline V gene has CDR1 SGHTA and CDR2 FQGNSA. Here the CDR3 reads CASSLRGGDRVHI.

This chain connects TRBV14 to TRBJ2-5; either TRBD1 or TRBD2 may supply D (5 bases each). Trimming pared 3 bases from V and 5 bases from J, leaving 16 bases between. Germline V gene data show CDR1 as SGHDN and CDR2 as FVKESK. The CDR3 has 15 amino acids. The CDR3 protein is CASSHDLAGSETQYF. CDR3 sequence (DNA): TGTGCCAGCAGCCATGACTTGGCAGGGAGCGAGACCCAGTACTTC.

V is TRBV5-1 and J is TRBJ2-2; D not resolved. V was cut by 5 bases and J by 7 bases, with 15 bases left in between. The CDR3 runs to 14 residues. CDR1 is SGHRS, CDR2 YFSETQ, per germline. The CDR3 here is CASSQILGGGELFF. CDR3 DNA: TGCGCCAGCAGTCAAATCCTAGGTGGCGGGGAGCTGTTTTTT.

A few counts support this clonotype. The rearrangement joins TRBV2 to TRBJ2-1; the match to TRBD1 covers 7 bases. From germline, CDR1 is SNHLY and CDR2 FYNNEI. The CDR3 loop spans 15 amino acids. J gave up 4 bases and V 4 bases, and 7 bases lay outside the gene matches. The CDR3 coding sequence is TGTGCCAGCAGTGGACAGGGCCCAAGGTACAATGAGCAGTTCTTC. Protein: CASSGQGPRYNEQFF.

This clonotype has only a few counts. The J gene is TRBJ2-4, the V gene TRBV13; the D gene is possibly TRBD1 (6 bases). V lost 5 bases to trimming and J lost 0 bases, with 11 bases between them. The CDR3 contains 15 residues. Per the germline V gene, CDR1 is PRHDT and CDR2 is FYEKMQ (reference sequence). The DNA for the CDR3 is TGTGCCAGCAGCCTGACGGGACAAGCCAAAAACATTCAGTACTTC. This translates into CASSLTGQAKNIQYF.

The chain recombines TRBV20-1 with TRBJ2-1; 12 nucleotides agree with TRBD2. The length of the CDR3 is 15 residues. Germline V gene data show CDR1 as DFQATT and CDR2 as SNEGSKA (reference sequence). The J segment lost 8 bases and the V segment lost 0 bases, leaving 5 bases of the junction unmatched. The CDR3 protein is CSARDRLAGGYEQFF. For the CDR3, the DNA is TGCAGTGCTAGAGATCGGCTAGCGGGGGGGTATGAGCAGTTCTTC.

This chain links TRBV2 with TRBJ2-7, with D possibly TRBD1 on 6 matching bases. This CDR3 region has 11 residues. V was trimmed by 8 bases and J by 3 bases, leaving 8 bases between them. Germline V CDR1 and CDR2: SNHLY, FYNNEI. The CDR3 DNA reads TGTGCCAGCTTGGACAGCTACGAGCAGTACTTC. It codes for CASLDSYEQYF.

V usage is TRBV10-3 and J usage is TRBJ2-5; 8 bases agree with TRBD1. The length of the CDR3 is 13 residues. In germline, CDR1 is ENHRY, CDR2 SYGVKD. The V and J ends lost 8 bases and 0 bases, in that order; junction bases with no gene match: 2. The CDR3 nucleotides read TGTGCCATCCAGGGGGCTAACCAAGAGACCCAGTACTTC. Amino acids: CAIQGANQETQYF.

This clonotype was seen many times. V usage is TRBV5-1 and J usage is TRBJ2-1; possible D gene TRBD2, 7 bases. This CDR3 has 16 residues. Germline V gene lookup returns CDR1 SGHRS and CDR2 YFSETQ. V lost 3 bases, J lost 4 bases, and 17 bases lay in between. The CDR3 is CASSSQRGRGYNEQFF. The DNA for the CDR3 is TGCGCCAGCAGCTCCCAGAGAGGGAGGGGGTACAATGAGCAGTTCTTC.

This rearrangement joins TRBV5-1 to TRBJ2-3, with 7 nucleotides matching TRBD2. V lost 0 bases and J lost 3; bases outside the gene matches: 10. This CDR3 comprises 17 residues. The germline gives CDR1 SGHRS, CDR2 YFSETQ. The CDR3 nucleotides are TGCGCCAGCAGCTTGGCCCCTTCGCGGGGAGGGACAGATACGCAGTATTTT. This translates into CASSLAPSRGGTDTQYF.

This clonotype was found a few times. V and J are TRBV2 and TRBJ2-7; D is uncertain. Germline V gene sequence: CDR1 SNHLY, CDR2 FYNNEI. V lost 8 bases, J lost 0 bases, and 14 bases lay in between. This CDR3 has 14 residues. CDR3 coding DNA: TGTGCCAGCCTGGGAACGGACGTCTCCTACGAGCAGTACTTC. Amino acids: CASLGTDVSYEQYF.

This rearrangement joins TRBV2 to TRBJ2-2; D is possibly TRBD2 (6 bases). Trimming removed 5 bases from V and 6 bases from J, with 13 bases in between. The CDR3 is 14 amino acids. Germline lookup yields CDR1 SNHLY and CDR2 FYNNEI. The CDR3 sequence: CASSLLSGSGELFF. Written as DNA, the CDR3 is TGTGCCAGCAGTTTACTTAGCGGCTCCGGGGAGCTGTTTTTT.

This sequence joins TRBV10-3 and TRBJ2-1, with 8 positions matching TRBD1. CDR1 and CDR2 (germline): ENHRY, SYGVKD. The CDR3 covers 13 residues. J was trimmed by 4 bases and V by 7 bases; bases with no gene match: 3. CDR3 sequence reads: CAITGGGYNEQFF. DNA for the CDR3: TGTGCCATCACAGGGGGCGGATACAATGAGCAGTTCTTC.

This chain joins TRBV20-1 and TRBJ1-2, with 8 bases matching TRBD1. Unmatched junction bases numbered 2, after V lost 7 bases and J lost 13 bases. CDR1 is DFQATT, CDR2 SNEGSKA, per germline (reference sequence). This CDR3 contains 8 residues. Here the CDR3 DNA reads TGCAGTGGGGACAGGTCCACCTTC. This encodes CSGDRSTF.

This clonotype has just a few counts. V gene TRBV27 combines with J gene TRBJ1-2, with D perhaps matching TRBD1 (6 bases). Germline loops: CDR1 MNHEY, CDR2 SMNVEV (reference sequence). The CDR3 is 15 residues long. The germline V and J ends were trimmed by 2 bases and 8 bases, with 18 bases remaining between them. The CDR3 reads CASSLRSGVAAGYTF. In nucleotides, the CDR3 is TGTGCCAGCAGTTTAAGGTCAGGGGTGGCTGCGGGCTACACCTTC.

As DNA, the CDR3 is TGTGCCAGCAGTGAAGGGTTTGGGAGTGGCTACACCTTC. Residues: CASSEGFGSGYTF. The gene calls are TRBV2 and TRBJ1-2; D unresolved. Trimming removed 1 base at V and 7 bases at J, with 10 bases between. Germline CDR1 reads SNHLY; CDR2 reads FYNNEI. The CDR3 sequence is 13 residues long.

The J gene is TRBJ2-1, the V gene TRBV7-2; 8 bases line up with TRBD2. Germline V gene data show CDR1 as SGHTA and CDR2 as FQGNSA. Unmatched junction bases numbered 12, after V lost 5 bases and J lost 15 bases. The CDR3 is 13 residues long. This chain's CDR3 is CASSGRTSWGWFF. CDR3 sequence (DNA): TGTGCCAGCAGCGGAAGGACTAGCTGGGGGTGGTTCTTC.

This chain joins TRBV5-8 and TRBJ2-3; 9 nucleotides match TRBD2. Looked up from germline, CDR1 is SGHTS and CDR2 is YDEGEE. V was clipped by 1 base and J by 7 bases; unmatched bases: 13. The CDR3 is 17 amino acids. The DNA of the CDR3 is TGTGCCAGCAGCTTGTATCAGACTAGCGGTGGGGGAAATACGCAGTATTTT. Its translation: CASSLYQTSGGGNTQYF.

This clonotype was counted between two and nine times. The CDR3 DNA reads TGTGCCATCCGTTCAAATAGTAACTATGGCTACACCTTC. As protein: CAIRSNSNYGYTF. The rearrangement uses TRBV19 and TRBJ1-2; no clear D gene. CDR1 is LNHDA and CDR2 is SQIVND in the germline V gene (reference sequence). This CDR3 spans 13 amino acids. V was clipped by 10 bases and J by 1 base, with 13 bases between them.

This clonotype has just a few counts. The chain links TRBV6-1 to TRBJ2-5, with 11 positions matching TRBD1. J gave up 5 bases and V 7 bases, and 6 bases lay outside the gene matches. The CDR3 spans 14 residues. CDR1 is MNHNS, CDR2 SASEGT, per germline. The CDR3 region is CASTKDRGRETQYF. CDR3 bases: TGTGCCAGCACGAAGGACAGGGGGCGGGAGACCCAGTACTTC.

The chain uses TRBV7-9 and TRBJ2-2, with a possible D match to TRBD1 (5 bases). The germline V gene has CDR1 SEHNR and CDR2 FQNEAQ (reference sequence). The CDR3 covers 16 residues. V lost 3 bases to trimming and J lost 4 bases, with 15 bases between them. CDR3 protein: CASSLGGQGPTGELFF. The CDR3 coding sequence is TGTGCCAGCAGCTTGGGCGGTCAGGGTCCCACCGGGGAGCTGTTTTTT.

The genes are TRBV7-6 and TRBJ2-7; D tentatively reads TRBD1 or TRBD2 (5 bases each). CDR3 length: 18 amino acids. V was pared by 0 bases and J by 0 bases, with 18 bases between. CDR1 is SGHVS, CDR2 FNYEAQ, per germline. The CDR3 is CASSLAIGRDGHSYEQYF. DNA for the CDR3: TGTGCCAGCAGCTTAGCTATTGGCCGGGACGGACACTCCTACGAGCAGTACTTC.

The chain employs TRBV21-1 and TRBJ2-1; TRBD1, the table's D call, was not compared with the DNA. TRBV21-1 is flagged as a pseudogene. CDR3 length equals 22 residues. DNA of the CDR3: TGTGCCAGCAGTCTTCAGGAGGGGACAAAACCCTACACTCGCTCTGGGAGGATGGAGCAGTTCTTC. It encodes CASSLQEGTKPYTRSGRMEQFF.

The chain joins TRBV20-1 to TRBJ2-3; 8 bases agree with TRBD1. Germline V gene sequence: CDR1 DFQATT, CDR2 SNEGSKA (reference sequence). The CDR3 totals 14 residues. The trim removed 5 bases at V and 1 base at J, leaving 5 bases unmatched. In DNA form, the CDR3 reads TGCAGTGCTTGGGTCAGGGGGCGCACAGATACGCAGTATTTT. This codes for CSAWVRGRTDTQYF.